This T cell receptor (beta chain) was sequenced during a study of T cells in tuberculosis. Sequenced by immunoSEQ multiplex PCR; TCRdb stores in-frame clones only, minus some. The sample includes 80,000 to 90,000 clones, approximately 91% of them seen just once. CDR1 is GTSNPN, CDR2 SVGIG, per germline (reference sequence). The CDR3 is made up of 15 amino acids. J gave up 2 bases and V 5 bases, and 4 bases lay outside the gene matches. After thawing and overnight rest, PBMC were stained with GMM-loaded CD1B tetramer, viability dye and anti-CD3 for sorting. CD1B tetramers were loaded with Rhodococcus equi-derived C32 glucose monomycolate.

Sequenced sample: CD1b-GMM tetramer-negative cells sorted from PBMCs. The receptor comes from an adult woman with latent tuberculosis. This sequence joins TRBV30 and TRBJ2-5; 14 nucleotides align to TRBD2. CDR3 nucleotides: TGTGCCTGGGGACTAGCGGGGGGCTTACAAGAGACCCAGTACTTC. As protein: CAWGLAGGLQETQYF. Supplemented by reference TRBV30 and TRBJ2-5, the full variable domain reads SQTIHQWPATLVQPVGSPLSLECTVEGTSNPNLYWYRQAAGRGLQLLFYSVGIGQISSEVPQNLSASRPQDRQFILSSKKLLLSDSGFYLCAWGLAGGLQETQYFGPGTRLLVL.